The clone carrying this T cell receptor (beta chain) was detected a few times. Each donor was a Caucasian adult residing in Nashville, Tennessee. The sample comes from a study of shared clonotypes between healthy human individuals. TCRdb's table, derived via immunoSEQ multiplex PCR, lists solely in-frame clones and lacks some. In the table there are around 1 million clones, approximately 76% of which are singletons. The receptor was isolated from a man aged 18 to 29 in good health. The specimen was memory CD4+ T cells sorted from blood. Subset denoted: CD45RA-negative fraction.

The CDR3 here is CASSLRGILGQPQHF. DNA of the CDR3: TGTGCCAGCAGCTTAAGAGGTATCCTAGGTCAGCCCCAGCATTTT. The V and J genes are TRBV7-3 and TRBJ1-5; no firm D call. Between the trimmed V and J ends, which lost 1 base and 6 bases, there was a span of 13 bases. The CDR3 is 15 amino acids. Germline-derived CDR1 and CDR2 are SGHTA and FQGTGA. Combining the CDR3 with reference TRBV7-3 and TRBJ1-5 gives the whole variable domain GAGVSQTPSNKVTEKGKYVELRCDPISGHTALYWYRQSLGQGPEFLIYFQGTGAADDSGLPNDRFFAVRPEGSVSTLKIQRTERGDSAVYLCASSLRGILGQPQHFGDGTRLSIL.